One sample yielded the 10 T cell receptor beta chains listed below, sequenced in a study of cytomegalovirus exposure and HLA in healthy donors. The PCR used 60 Vbeta and 13 Jbeta primers. The data were produced by immunoSEQ multiplex PCR, yet TCRdb's version contains in-frame clones alone and is incomplete. The data show some 200,000 clones, and the top ten clones hold approximately 0.72%. What was sequenced was PBMCs. These receptors were obtained from a woman between 18 and 29 years old in good health and CMV-seropositive.

This chain links TRBV25-1 with TRBJ1-3; D unresolved. The CDR3 contains 15 residues. Trimming left V 1 base short and J 0 bases short, with 7 bases between. Germline V gives CDR1 MGHDK, CDR2 SYGVNS. CDR3 in amino acids: CASSESPSSGNTIYF. The CDR3 nucleotides are TGTGCCAGCAGTGAATCGCCCAGCTCTGGAAACACCATATATTTT.

The genes are TRBV11-3 and TRBJ1-2; TRBD1 is a possible D gene (6 bases). Per the germline V gene, CDR1 is SGHNT and CDR2 is YENEEA. Trimming took off 5 bases at V and 8 bases at J, with 18 bases between the two ends. This CDR3 is 14 amino acids long. The DNA for the CDR3 is TGTGCCAGCAGCGCACGGGCGGCAGGACAGGGCTACACCTTC. It encodes CASSARAAGQGYTF. Full variable domain (outside the CDR3, taken from reference TRBV11-3 and TRBJ1-2): EAGVVQSPRYKIIEKKQPVAFWCNPISGHNTLYWYLQNLGQGPELLIRYENEEAVDDSQLPKDRFSAERLKGVDSTLKIQPAELGDSAVYLCASSARAAGQGYTFGSGTRLTVV.

The chain uses TRBV11-3 and TRBJ1-2; D remains ambiguous. This CDR3 is 12 amino acids long. The V end lost 4 bases, the J end lost 0 bases, and 3 bases lay between the germline ends. Germline loops: CDR1 SGHNT, CDR2 YENEEA. The DNA of the CDR3 is TGTGCCAGCAGCTCCACTAACTATGGCTACACCTTC. Its translation: CASSSTNYGYTF.

This chain links TRBV2 with TRBJ2-5, with 8 bases matching TRBD2. Germline V gives CDR1 SNHLY, CDR2 FYNNEI. The CDR3 length is 18 residues. Trimming at V came to 0 bases and at J to 2 bases, leaving 11 bases not matched to a gene. The CDR3 sequence: CASSEANRSGMIQETQYF. As DNA, the CDR3 is TGTGCCAGCAGTGAAGCTAACCGTAGCGGGATGATACAAGAGACCCAGTACTTC.

V gene TRBV4-3 combines with J gene TRBJ2-5, with 10 bases lining up with TRBD1. The assigned J gene may be wrong: the sequence end matches TRBJ2-7 better. CDR3 length: 19 amino acids. Germline assignment: CDR1 LGHNA and CDR2 YSLEER. Here the CDR3 DNA reads TGCGCCAGCAGCCAAGACTTATTTCCAACGGGACAGGGGACCTACGAGCAGTACTTC. Its protein product is CASSQDLFPTGQGTYEQYF.

The genes are TRBV5-6 and TRBJ2-7; perhaps TRBD1 as D (6 bases). Trimming took off 1 base at V and 6 bases at J, with 20 bases between the two ends. From germline, CDR1 is SGHDT and CDR2 YYEEEE. This CDR3 contains 16 residues. This chain's CDR3 is CASSLSIWDNLAEQYF. Here the CDR3 DNA reads TGTGCCAGCAGCTTGAGTATTTGGGACAATCTGGCCGAGCAGTACTTC.

V is TRBV13 and J is TRBJ1-1, with D unclear. The CDR3 spans 11 residues. CDR1 and CDR2 (germline): PRHDT, FYEKMQ (reference sequence). The CDR3 spells CATGTGTEAFF. The CDR3 DNA follows: TGTGCGACCGGAACGGGCACTGAAGCTTTCTTT.

For the CDR3, the DNA is TGTGCCAGCAGCTCGAAGGAGGGTCTCAATGGCTACACCTTC. Translated: CASSSKEGLNGYTF. The chain is built from TRBV2 and TRBJ1-2; D is ambiguous. V shed 6 bases and J shed 6 bases, with 17 bases lying between them. The CDR3 extends over 14 amino acids. The V gene's germline CDR1 is SNHLY and CDR2 FYNNEI.

The chain employs TRBV2 and TRBJ1-1; unclear D gene. The CDR3 length is 13 residues. V lost 4 bases and J lost 3, with 9 bases in between. The germline CDR1 and CDR2 sequences are SNHLY and FYNNEI. This CDR3 is CASSAQRYTEAFF. Written as DNA, the CDR3 is TGTGCCAGCAGTGCACAGAGATACACTGAAGCTTTCTTT.

The rearrangement joins TRBV7-8 to TRBJ2-1; 9 bases align to TRBD2. Germline-derived CDR1 and CDR2 are SGHVS and FQNEAQ. J was trimmed by 6 bases and V by 4 bases; bases with no gene match: 10. CDR3 length: 16 residues. CDR3 nucleotide sequence: TGTGCCAGCAGCTCACCGGGACTAGCATTGACCAATGAGCAGTTCTTC. Protein sequence: CASSSPGLALTNEQFF.